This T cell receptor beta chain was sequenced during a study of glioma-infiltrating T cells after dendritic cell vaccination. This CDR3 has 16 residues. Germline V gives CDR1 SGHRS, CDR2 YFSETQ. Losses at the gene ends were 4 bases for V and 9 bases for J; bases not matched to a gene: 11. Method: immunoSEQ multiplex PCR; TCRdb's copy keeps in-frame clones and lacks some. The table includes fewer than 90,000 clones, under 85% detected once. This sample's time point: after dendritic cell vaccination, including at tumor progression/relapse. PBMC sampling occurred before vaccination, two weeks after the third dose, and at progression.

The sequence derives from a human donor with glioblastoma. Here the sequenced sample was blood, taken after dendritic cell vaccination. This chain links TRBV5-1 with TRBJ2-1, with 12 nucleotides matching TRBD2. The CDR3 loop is CASSPRTSGDWVEQFF. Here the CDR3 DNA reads TGCGCCAGCAGCCCCCGGACTAGCGGGGACTGGGTTGAGCAGTTCTTC.